This T cell receptor (beta chain) came from a study of patients and donors after allogeneic stem cell transplantation. TCRdb reprocessed the RT-PCR reads via MiXCR and lists one record per CDR3 protein. The repertoire includes over 400,000 distinct CDR3 sequences, roughly 17% of them detected once, and 7% to 7.5% sits in the top ten. V was trimmed by 3 bases and J by 5 bases, leaving 17 bases between them. CDR3 length: 16 residues. Germline-derived CDR1 and CDR2 are SGDLS and YYNGEE. This receptor was obtained from a human donor who was either an allogeneic HSCT recipient or a stem cell or donor lymphocyte infusion donor (not recorded which). It is not recorded whose cells these are; they may come from a transplant donor. This chain uses TRBV9 with TRBJ2-2, with a weak D call TRBD2 (6 bases). The sequenced sample was blood, either unsorted or a sorted T cell fraction (not recorded which). In DNA form, the CDR3 reads TGTGCCAGCAGCGGGAGGGGCGGGACCAGAACCGGGGAGCTGTTTTTT. Protein: CASSGRGGTRTGELFF.